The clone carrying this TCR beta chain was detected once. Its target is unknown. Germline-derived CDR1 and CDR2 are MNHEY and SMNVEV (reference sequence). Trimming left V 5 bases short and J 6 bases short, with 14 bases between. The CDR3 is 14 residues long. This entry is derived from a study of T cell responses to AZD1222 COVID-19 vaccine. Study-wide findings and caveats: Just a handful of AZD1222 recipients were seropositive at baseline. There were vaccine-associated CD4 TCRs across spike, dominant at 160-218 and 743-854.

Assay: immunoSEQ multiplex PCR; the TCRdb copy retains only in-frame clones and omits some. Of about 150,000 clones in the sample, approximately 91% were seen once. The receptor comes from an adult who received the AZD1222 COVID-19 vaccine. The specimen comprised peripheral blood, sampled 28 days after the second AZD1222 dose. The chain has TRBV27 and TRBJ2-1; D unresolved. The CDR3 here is CASSPTTTPNEQFF. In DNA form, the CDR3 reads TGTGCCAGCAGTCCCACTACCACGCCCAATGAGCAGTTCTTC.